Listed here are 2 T cell receptor beta chains from one sample, sequenced in a study of control samples from healthy donors and cancer patients. Only in-frame clones appear in the TCRdb table, and some are missing; sequencing was by immunoSEQ multiplex PCR. The sample has under 20,000 clones, approximately 82% seen once. Source material: PBMCs. The origin of the receptors is a man older than 75 with head and neck cancer.

The V call is TRBV23-1, the J call TRBJ2-1, with D maybe TRBD2 (6 bases). TRBV23-1 is classed as an ORF, of uncertain function. This CDR3 has 16 residues. V shed 0 bases and J shed 7 bases, with 16 bases lying between them. The CDR3 protein is CASSQSGGEMRNEQFF. The CDR3 nucleotides read TGCGCCAGCAGTCAATCAGGAGGGGAGATGCGGAATGAGCAGTTCTTC.

V gene TRBV2 combines with J gene TRBJ2-7, with TRBD1 matching over 7 bases. The V segment lost 0 bases and the J segment 3 bases; nucleotides outside the gene matches: 5. The germline gives CDR1 SNHLY, CDR2 FYNNEI. The CDR3 runs to 15 residues. The CDR3 is CASSEATGQVYEQYF. DNA of the CDR3: TGTGCCAGCAGTGAAGCTACCGGACAGGTCTACGAGCAGTACTTC.